These T cell receptor beta chains were read from a single sample in a study of blood T cell repertoires in COVID-19. Sequencing used immunoSEQ multiplex PCR; TCRdb keeps in-frame clones, though not all of them. The data show about 45,000 clones, 75% to 85% seen once. The source material was peripheral blood. These receptors were taken from a man older than 75 in a cohort sampled during active COVID-19. CDR3s include the opening cysteine and the closing phenylalanine or tryptophan. A D gene is named only where the DNA matches it firmly. Rows give clone size only sometimes, using once, few, many, or a class for an expanded clone.

clone_size j_call v_call d_call cdr3_aa cdr3_nt
- TRBJ1-2 TRBV10-3 TRBD1 CAIRGGRTGKDYGYTF TGTGCCATCAGGGGGGGTCGGACAGGGAAGGACTATGGCTACACCTTC
once TRBJ2-7 TRBV6-5 TRBD1 CASNPPTGSSYEQYF TGTGCCAGCAACCCACCGACAGGGAGCTCCTACGAGCAGTACTTC
- TRBJ2-7 TRBV6-4 - CASSDLTSNEQYF TGTGCCAGCAGTGACCTGACTAGTAACGAGCAGTACTTC
- TRBJ1-2 TRBV10-2 - CASSEQGQGYTF TGCGCCAGCAGTGAACAGGGCCAAGGCTACACCTTC
- TRBJ1-2 TRBV19 - CASSSFPVYGYTF TGTGCCAGTAGTTCCTTCCCAGTCTATGGCTACACCTTC
- TRBJ2-5 TRBV5-4 TRBD2 CASSLVLGGGAQETQYF TGTGCCAGCAGCTTGGTCTTGGGCGGGGGGGCCCAAGAGACCCAGTACTTC
- TRBJ2-3 TRBV10-3 TRBD1 CAISYLGQGSVDTQYF TGTGCCATCAGTTATTTGGGACAGGGGAGTGTGGATACGCAGTATTTT
- TRBJ1-2 TRBV5-1 - CASSLVQGESNGYTF TGCGCCAGCAGCTTGGTACAGGGCGAAAGTAATGGCTACACCTTC
- TRBJ2-3 TRBV7-9 - CASSLASRRADTQYF TGTGCCAGCAGCTTAGCGTCTCGGAGGGCTGATACGCAGTATTTT
once TRBJ1-5 TRBV6-5 - CASSHGEDSNQPQHF TGTGCCAGCAGTCACGGGGAAGATAGCAATCAGCCCCAGCATTTT
- TRBJ2-7 TRBV7-2 - CASSLPGTSYEQYF TGTGCCAGCAGCTTACCCGGGACATCCTACGAGCAGTACTTC
- TRBJ1-1 TRBV5-6 TRBD1 CASRRGTGPNTEAFF TGTGCCAGCAGGAGGGGGACAGGGCCGAACACTGAAGCTTTCTTT
few TRBJ2-4 TRBV6-2/TRBV6-3 TRBD1 CASSPIQQTGKVKNIQYF TGTGCCAGCAGTCCCATACAACAGACAGGGAAGGTCAAAAACATTCAGTACTTC
- TRBJ2-7 TRBV28 TRBD1 CASSKGQGRYEQYF TGTGCCAGCAGCAAAGGACAGGGGAGGTACGAGCAGTACTTC
few TRBJ1-4 TRBV7-2 - CASSQSSGNEKLFF TGTGCCAGCAGCCAAAGTTCGGGAAATGAAAAACTGTTTTTT
- TRBJ1-2 TRBV9 - CASSVDRNYGYTF TGTGCCAGCAGCGTAGACAGAAACTATGGCTACACCTTC
- TRBJ1-3 TRBV6-1 - CASSERGYSGNTIYF TGTGCCAGCAGTGAAAGGGGCTACTCTGGAAACACCATATATTTT
- TRBJ2-3 TRBV2 TRBD2 CASREVAGGDTQYF TGTGCCAGCAGGGAGGTAGCGGGGGGTGATACGCAGTATTTT
- TRBJ1-1 TRBV6-5 TRBD1 CASSLQGLITEAFF TGTGCCAGCAGCCTACAGGGGTTGATCACTGAAGCTTTCTTT
- TRBJ2-3 TRBV11-3 TRBD1 CASSAGGLTDTQYF TGTGCCAGCAGCGCAGGGGGCTTGACAGATACGCAGTATTTT
- TRBJ2-7 TRBV4-2 TRBD1 CASSQVQGPPYEQYF TGTGCCAGCAGCCAAGTACAGGGGCCCCCCTACGAGCAGTACTTC
- TRBJ2-2 TRBV5-1 - CAKNQRAGSTGELFF TGCGCCAAGAACCAAAGGGCGGGGAGCACCGGGGAGCTGTTTTTT
few TRBJ2-6 TRBV5-1 - CASSFSPSGSGANVLTF TGCGCCAGCAGCTTTTCACCCTCAGGATCTGGGGCCAACGTCCTGACTTTC
- TRBJ2-1 TRBV2 TRBD1 CASKDRGFSYNEQFF TGTGCCAGCAAAGACAGGGGGTTCTCCTACAATGAGCAGTTCTTC
- TRBJ1-1 TRBV6-6 TRBD1 CASSYTDRGWGTEAFF TGTGCCAGCAGTTACACGGACAGGGGCTGGGGGACTGAAGCTTTCTTT
- TRBJ2-2 TRBV18 - CASSPMGAASHSNTGELFF TGTGCCAGCTCACCAATGGGAGCGGCCAGCCACTCGAACACCGGGGAGCTGTTTTTT
- TRBJ2-7 TRBV7-2 TRBD2 CASSLGPGLASYEQYF TGTGCCAGCAGCTTAGGGCCGGGACTAGCGTCCTACGAGCAGTACTTC
- TRBJ1-5 TRBV29-1 TRBD1 CSTIDRGGNQPQHF TGCAGCACCATTGACAGGGGTGGCAATCAGCCCCAGCATTTT
- TRBJ2-5 TRBV2 TRBD2 CASSSGGRQYF TGTGCCAGCAGTTCGGGAGGGCGCCAGTACTTC
- TRBJ2-2 TRBV5-1 TRBD2 CASSLEGGGITGELFF TGCGCCAGCAGCTTGGAAGGCGGGGGGATCACCGGGGAGCTGTTTTTT
- TRBJ2-5 TRBV10-2 - CALHGRETQYF TGCGCCCTTCATGGGAGGGAGACCCAGTACTTC
- TRBJ1-4 TRBV5-5 - CASSLARGGLSEKLFF TGTGCCAGCAGCTTGGCAAGGGGGGGACTGAGTGAAAAACTGTTTTTT
- TRBJ1-1 TRBV5-1 - CASAAGGWNTEAFF TGCGCCAGCGCTGCGGGGGGCTGGAACACTGAAGCTTTCTTT
- TRBJ2-3 TRBV11-1 TRBD2 CASRGLASTDTQYF TGTGCCAGCAGGGGACTAGCGAGCACAGATACGCAGTATTTT
once TRBJ2-7 TRBV29-1 - CSVEGSSGFEPDEQYF TGCAGCGTTGAAGGCTCATCGGGTTTTGAACCCGACGAGCAGTACTTC
few TRBJ1-3 TRBV5-1 - CASSPPGNRGNTIYF TGCGCCAGCAGCCCTCCGGGGAATCGGGGAAACACCATATATTTT
- TRBJ1-6 TRBV7-9 - CASASDRRNSPLHF TGTGCCAGCGCTTCTGACAGAAGGAATTCACCCCTCCACTTT